This TCR beta chain was recorded in a study of CD4+ T cells in melanoma (dated 2022 in TCRdb). At the level of the whole study: Neoantigen-specific CD4+ T cells in human melanoma were what the study investigated. The investigation overall reported the following: The report described a correlation between neoantigen-specific CD4+ T cells and the function of CD8+ T cells, macrophages and B cells. Neoantigen-specific CD4+ T cells in melanoma were reported to have a range of differentiation states.

The donors were melanoma patients. The library was obtained by the immunoSEQ multiplex PCR assay. TCRdb took this table from immuneACCESS and kept in-frame rearrangements with V and J called. Such tables lack part of the clones; where checked against another copy, unresolved V genes explain under half of the gap, and the rest is unexplained. The sample table lists 140,000 or so clones, 80% to 95% of them with a count of one. Of the sample, less than 2% is held by the ten largest clones. V drops 2 bases and J drops 5 bases, leaving 9 bases in between. Reading from cysteine to phenylalanine, the CDR3 counts 12 amino acids. CDR3 DNA is the only sequence kept; it has 36 bases, read in frame from the first base. CDR1 GTSNPN and CDR2 SVGIG were looked up in the germline V gene (reference sequence). In its sample, this clone was seen a few times. It lacks a known antigen. The input lacks base qualities; no much larger clone sits a single base away.

The sequence derives from a human donor with melanoma. The rearranged chain carries TRBV30 and TRBJ1-2; no confident D gene assignment can be made. This receptor carries the CDR3 CAWSLGPYGYTF. The DNA sequence reads TGTGCCTGGAGTTTGGGCCCATATGGCTACACCTTC.